This T cell receptor (beta chain) was sequenced during a study of cytomegalovirus exposure and HLA in healthy donors. The assay was immunoSEQ multiplex PCR, and TCRdb's table has in-frame clones only and misses some. The sample carries roughly 140,000 clones, around nine tenths recorded once. Trimming took 4 bases from V and 4 from J, leaving 16 bases between them. This CDR3 region has 14 residues. CDR1 and CDR2 (germline): SQVTM, ANQGSEA. The chain joins TRBV29-1 to TRBJ1-1; no clear D gene. The sequence came from a woman under 30 in good health and CMV-seropositive. Sequenced: PBMCs. CDR3 sequence: CSVGRSLIGTEAFF. DNA of the CDR3: TGCAGCGTTGGAAGATCCCTTATCGGCACTGAAGCTTTCTTT.